The 23 T cell receptor beta chains below all came from one sample that was sequenced in a study of T cells in Graves' hyperthyroidism and ophthalmopathy. From RNA transcripts, TCR beta CDR3 regions were amplified. First-round RT-PCR with HTBI primers amplified the TCR CDR3 region. TCRdb redid the calling of the multiplex PCR reads with MiXCR, one entry per CDR3 protein. The table lists over 450,000 distinct CDR3 sequences, about 15% of them singletons. The specimen was blood. These receptors came from a woman under 30 with Graves' ophthalmopathy.

This clonotype was counted ten times or more. This chain connects TRBV28 to TRBJ2-7; D is ambiguous. Trimming took 2 bases from V and 2 from J, leaving 4 bases between them. Germline-derived CDR1 and CDR2 are MDHEN and SYDVKM. The length of the CDR3 is 12 residues. The DNA for the CDR3 is TGTGCCAGCAGTTTAAAAGCCTACGAGCAGTACTTC. This gives the protein CASSLKAYEQYF.

This clonotype turned up a few times. The J gene is TRBJ2-3, the V gene TRBV27, with 9 bases aligning to TRBD1. This CDR3 spans 12 amino acids. The germline gives CDR1 MNHEY, CDR2 SMNVEV (reference sequence). V lost 6 bases, J lost 10 bases, and 5 bases stayed unmatched. CDR3 DNA sequence: TGTGCCAGCAGCCAGGGACAGGGTGCGCAGTATTTT. This codes for CASSQGQGAQYF.

The genes are TRBV24-1 and TRBJ2-1, with TRBD1 as a possible D gene (6 bases). The V gene lost 0 bases and the J gene lost 7 bases, with 6 bases spanning the gap. The CDR3 is 13 residues long. Germline V lookup: CDR1 KGHDR, CDR2 SFDVKD. The CDR3, as DNA: TGTGCCACCAGTGATTTGACAGGGAATGAGCAGTTCTTC. Translation: CATSDLTGNEQFF.

CDR3 loop: CASSETLGTGELFF. DNA of the CDR3: TGTGCCAGCAGTGAAACCTTGGGAACCGGGGAGCTGTTTTTT. V is TRBV2 and J is TRBJ2-2; D ambiguous. This CDR3 has 14 residues. CDR1 and CDR2 (germline): SNHLY, FYNNEI. V was pared by 2 bases and J by 5 bases, with 9 bases between.

This clonotype has a handful of counts. This chain connects TRBV29-1 to TRBJ1-2; D is uncertain. The germline V and J ends were trimmed by 3 bases and 4 bases, with 12 bases remaining between them. The V gene's germline CDR1 is SQVTM and CDR2 ANQGSEA. The CDR3 consists of 13 residues. The chain's CDR3 is CSVERRRFYGYTF. The CDR3 bases are TGCAGCGTTGAGAGGAGGAGATTCTATGGCTACACCTTC.

This clonotype was seen at least ten times. The genes are TRBV14 and TRBJ1-2; D is unclear. The CDR3 is 17 amino acids. With 0 bases removed from V and 4 bases from J, the gap between germline ends came to 18 bases. Per germline, CDR1 SGHDN and CDR2 FVKESK. The chain's CDR3 is CASSQDVRPAVPYGYTF. The CDR3 region has the DNA TGTGCCAGCAGCCAAGATGTTCGCCCCGCAGTACCCTATGGCTACACCTTC.

A note on this clonotype: Being one base from a much bigger clone, this may be a read error. The J gene is TRBJ2-7, the V gene TRBV20-1; 8 bases agree with TRBD2. Germline loops: CDR1 DFQATT, CDR2 SNEGSKA (reference sequence). This CDR3 is 15 amino acids long. With V trimmed by 0 bases and J by 7 bases, 11 bases remained unmatched. The CDR3: CSARDSSGSHNEQYF. As DNA, the CDR3 is TGCAGTGCTAGAGATTCCAGCGGGAGCCACAATGAGCAGTACTTC.

At least ten counts were recorded for this clonotype. The chain couples TRBV12-3 or TRBV12-4 to TRBJ2-1; TRBD2 matches 9 bases. V was clipped by 6 bases and J by 3 bases; unmatched bases: 6. This CDR3 contains 15 residues. CDR3: CASRQTSGDYNEQFF. The CDR3 DNA reads as TGTGCCAGCAGACAGACTAGCGGAGACTACAATGAGCAGTTCTTC.

This chain uses TRBV28 with TRBJ1-6; D unresolved. Trimming pared 5 bases from V and 5 bases from J, leaving 10 bases between. CDR1 and CDR2 (germline): MDHEN, SYDVKM. The CDR3 covers 14 residues. The CDR3 reads CASSNRQDNSPLHF. The CDR3 region has the DNA TGTGCCAGCAGTAACCGCCAGGATAATTCACCCCTCCACTTT.

This clonotype was recorded at least ten times. The DNA of the CDR3 is TGTGCCAGCAGCTTTCCTAGCGGGGGGGGTCCAGGAGAGCAGTTCTTC. As protein: CASSFPSGGGPGEQFF. The chain carries TRBV11-1 and TRBJ2-1; 12 bases align to TRBD2. J gave up 10 bases and V 3 bases, and 10 bases lay outside the gene matches. The CDR3 is made up of 16 amino acids. Germline V gene lookup returns CDR1 SGHAT and CDR2 FQDESV (reference sequence).

Worth noting for this clonotype: Being one base from a much bigger clone, this may be a read error. V gene TRBV24-1 combines with J gene TRBJ2-3; 9 nucleotides line up with TRBD1. Germline trimming cut 4 bases from V and 9 bases from J; bases unmatched to any gene: 16. The germline V gene encodes CDR1 KGHDR and CDR2 SFDVKD. The CDR3 has 17 residues. CDR3 region: CATSDPSGTGRLGTQYF. CDR3 DNA: TGTGCCACCAGTGACCCTTCCGGGACAGGGCGTTTAGGGACGCAGTATTTT.

This clonotype turned up a few times. Relative to the germline gene, one junction end is altered; a read error may explain this. V is TRBV7-2 and J is TRBJ2-1; tentatively, D is TRBD2 (5 bases). CDR3 length: 14 amino acids. In germline, CDR1 is SGHTA, CDR2 FQGNSA. Here the CDR3 DNA reads TGTGCCAGCACCTTAGATACCCAGAGGGATAAGCAGTTCTTC. It is translated as CASTLDTQRDKQFF.

This clonotype was seen many times. The chain recombines TRBV3-1 with TRBJ1-2; 7 bases agree with TRBD1. J gave up 6 bases and V 1 base, and 5 bases lay outside the gene matches. The CDR3 length is 14 residues. Germline assignment: CDR1 LGHDT and CDR2 YNNKEL (reference sequence). The CDR3 DNA is TGTGCCAGCAGCCAAGCAGGGGGTTGGAATGGCTACACCTTC. Translating it yields CASSQAGGWNGYTF.

A word on this clonotype: This may be a read error: a much more frequent sequence differs by one nucleotide. The chain is built from TRBV7-8 and TRBJ2-3, with TRBD1 as a possible D gene (6 bases). The CDR3 loop spans 18 amino acids. The V gene's germline CDR1 is SGHVS and CDR2 FQNEAQ. The DNA of the CDR3 is TGTGTCAGCAGCTTCACTGTAGCAGGGGAAAGAAGCACAGATACGCAGTATTTT. It codes for CVSSFTVAGERSTDTQYF. Full variable domain (remainder filled in from reference TRBV7-8 and TRBJ2-3): GAGVSQSPRYKVAKRGQDVALRCDPISGHVSLFWYQQALGQGPEFLTYFQNEAQLDKSGLPSDRFFAERPEGSVSTLKIQRTQQEDSAVYLCVSSFTVAGERSTDTQYFGPGTRLTVL.

This clonotype showed up many times. The chain carries TRBV28 and TRBJ2-2, with D perhaps TRBD1 or TRBD2 (5 bases each). Germline-derived CDR1 and CDR2 are MDHEN and SYDVKM. This CDR3 is built from 16 residues. The V end was cut by 5 bases, the J end by 3 bases, with 16 bases between. The CDR3 DNA reads TGTGCCAGCAGTCCGTGGTTAGGGACGGACACCGGGGAGCTGTTTTTT. Amino acids: CASSPWLGTDTGELFF.

This clonotype was observed a handful of times. The V gene is TRBV6-1, the J gene TRBJ2-1; D uncertain. The ends were cut back, 5 bases at V and 7 bases at J, with 9 bases in the middle. The germline V gene has CDR1 MNHNS and CDR2 SASEGT. CDR3 length: 12 amino acids. The CDR3, as DNA: TGTGCCAGCAGTACGTCCCAGAATGAGCAGTTCTTC. Protein sequence: CASSTSQNEQFF.

Comments on this clonotype: It may be a read error: a sequence one base away is much more abundant. The V call is TRBV3-1, the J call TRBJ2-1; TRBD2 matches at 8 bases. V was pared by 5 bases and J by 5 bases, with 11 bases of the junction left unmatched. The CDR3 is 16 amino acids. Germline loops: CDR1 LGHDT, CDR2 YNNKEL (reference sequence). The CDR3 protein is CASSLNSGVRHNEQFF. In DNA form, the CDR3 reads TGTGCCAGCAGCTTAAATAGCGGGGTACGCCACAATGAGCAGTTCTTC.

This clonotype was seen many times. This rearrangement joins TRBV28 to TRBJ2-7; 10 bases align to TRBD2. CDR3 size: 15 residues. Germline trimming cut 6 bases from V and 4 bases from J; bases unmatched to any gene: 9. The V gene's germline CDR1 is MDHEN and CDR2 SYDVKM. The CDR3 nucleotides are TGTGCCAGCAGCCTGCCGGCTAGCGGGAGATACGAGCAGTACTTC. As protein: CASSLPASGRYEQYF.

In this sample, this clonotype turned up a few times. This rearrangement joins TRBV5-1 to TRBJ2-7, with 7 bases lining up with TRBD1. The CDR3 covers 14 residues. The germline gives CDR1 SGHRS, CDR2 YFSETQ. The J segment lost 5 bases and the V segment lost 0 bases, leaving 5 bases of the junction unmatched. The CDR3 here is CASSLEGAFNEQYF. CDR3 DNA sequence: TGCGCCAGCAGCTTGGAGGGGGCATTCAACGAGCAGTACTTC.

This clonotype was detected many times. The rearrangement joins TRBV9 to TRBJ2-7, with unresolved D. The CDR3 totals 17 residues. V was shortened by 0 bases and J by 0 bases, with 16 bases between the two germline ends. The germline V gene has CDR1 SGDLS and CDR2 YYNGEE. This chain's CDR3 is CASSVGRGAPSSYEQYF. CDR3 sequence (DNA): TGTGCCAGCAGCGTAGGTAGAGGCGCGCCGAGCTCCTACGAGCAGTACTTC.

The chain uses TRBV6-1 and TRBJ2-7; D is ambiguous. Germline V lookup: CDR1 MNHNS, CDR2 SASEGT. V shed 9 bases and J shed 2 bases, with 14 bases lying between them. The CDR3 loop spans 13 amino acids. The CDR3 protein is CARDLGPTYEQYF. CDR3 bases: TGTGCCAGGGATTTGGGTCCGACCTACGAGCAGTACTTC.

The sample holds many counts of this clonotype. This chain connects TRBV11-2 to TRBJ2-1; 8 bases are a match to TRBD2. This CDR3 comprises 18 residues. The trim removed 5 bases at V and 2 bases at J, leaving 14 bases unmatched. Germline CDR1 and CDR2: SGHAT and FQNNGV. CDR3 residues: CASSRTPGGGNTYNEQFF. The DNA for the CDR3 is TGTGCCAGCAGCCGAACACCGGGCGGGGGGAATACCTACAATGAGCAGTTCTTC.

This clonotype came up many times. V gene TRBV4-2 combines with J gene TRBJ2-3, with a possible D match to TRBD2 (6 bases). With 1 base removed from V and 6 bases from J, the gap between germline ends came to 14 bases. The CDR3 spans 15 residues. CDR1 is LGHNA and CDR2 is YNFKEQ in the germline V gene. The chain's CDR3 is CASSQGASGADTQYF. The CDR3, as DNA: TGTGCCAGCAGCCAAGGGGCTTCGGGAGCGGATACGCAGTATTTT.